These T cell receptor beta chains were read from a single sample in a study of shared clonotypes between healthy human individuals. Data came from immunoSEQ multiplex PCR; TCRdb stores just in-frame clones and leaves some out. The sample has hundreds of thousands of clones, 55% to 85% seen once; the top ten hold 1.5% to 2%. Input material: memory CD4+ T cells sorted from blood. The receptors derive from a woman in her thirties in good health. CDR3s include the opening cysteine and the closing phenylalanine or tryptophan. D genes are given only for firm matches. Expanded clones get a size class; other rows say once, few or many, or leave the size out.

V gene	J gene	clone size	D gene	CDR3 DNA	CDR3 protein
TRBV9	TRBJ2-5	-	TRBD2	TGTGCCAGCAGCGTAGGGGAGGGAGGGCCATCAGAGACCCAGTACTTC	CASSVGEGGPSETQYF
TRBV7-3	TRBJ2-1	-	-	TGTGCCAGCAGCACGGACAGCGGCTCCTACAATGAGCAGTTCTTC	CASSTDSGSYNEQFF
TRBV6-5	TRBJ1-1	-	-	TGTGCCAGCAGTACGGTGGGGGGAAGAGCTTTCTTT	CASSTVGGRAFF
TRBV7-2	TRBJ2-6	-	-	TGTGCCAGCAGCCCACAGGGATTCGGTGGGGCCAACGTCCTGACTTTC	CASSPQGFGGANVLTF
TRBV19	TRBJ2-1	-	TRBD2	TGTGCCAGTAGTATCACTGTAGCGGGAGGGCCTGAGCAGTTCTTC	CASSITVAGGPEQFF
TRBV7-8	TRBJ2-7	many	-	TGTGCCAGCAGCCCCGCCGGGCTAGGGGCCTACGAGCAGTACTTC	CASSPAGLGAYEQYF
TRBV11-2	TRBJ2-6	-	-	TGTGCCAGCAGCATCCAAGGACAGCTTTACTCTGGGGCCAACGTCCTGACTTTC	CASSIQGQLYSGANVLTF
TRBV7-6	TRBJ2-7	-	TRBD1	TGTGCCAGCAGCTTAGTGGGACAGGTGGGCTACGAGCAGTACTTC	CASSLVGQVGYEQYF
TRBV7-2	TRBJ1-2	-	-	TGTGCCAGCAGCACGGCCTCTAACTATGGCTACACCTTC	CASSTASNYGYTF
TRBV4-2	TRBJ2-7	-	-	TGTGCCAGCAGCCAAGATTTGTCTAGCGCTACCTACGAGCAGTACTTC	CASSQDLSSATYEQYF
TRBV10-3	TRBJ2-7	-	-	TGTGCCATCAGGGTTAGGACAGCTAACGACGAGCAGTACTTC	CAIRVRTANDEQYF
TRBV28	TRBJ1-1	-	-	TGTGCCAGCAGTACCCCGGGGGCGGAGACTGAAGCTTTCTTT	CASSTPGAETEAFF
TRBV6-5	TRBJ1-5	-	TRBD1	TGTGCCAGCAGTCCCGACAGGGCTCTCAATCAGCCCCAGCATTTT	CASSPDRALNQPQHF
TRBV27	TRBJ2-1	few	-	TGTGCCAGCAGTTTATTTAGACCCAACTACAATGAGCAGTTCTTC	CASSLFRPNYNEQFF
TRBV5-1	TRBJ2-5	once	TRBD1	TGCGCCAGCAGCTTTGGGACAGTCCAAGAGACCCAGTACTTC	CASSFGTVQETQYF
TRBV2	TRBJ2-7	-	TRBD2	TGTGCCAGCAGTGTTAAAGCGGGAGGTTATGGATACGAGCAGTACTTC	CASSVKAGGYGYEQYF
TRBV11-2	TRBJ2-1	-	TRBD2	TGTGCCAGCAGCACCCCGGGACTAGCGGGAGCAAGGGGTGAGCAGTTCTTC	CASSTPGLAGARGEQFF
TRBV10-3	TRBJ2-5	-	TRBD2	TGTGCCACCAGTCTAGCGGGGCCAGAGACCCAGTACTTC	CATSLAGPETQYF
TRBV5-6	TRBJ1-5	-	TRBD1	TGTGCCAGCCGGCCTTCAACCTCCGCGGACAGGGGGAAAGAACAGCCCCAGCATTTT	CASRPSTSADRGKEQPQHF
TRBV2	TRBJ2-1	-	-	TGTGCCAGCCGAGCCGATCACAATGAGCAGTTCTTC	CASRADHNEQFF
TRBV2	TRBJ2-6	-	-	TGTGCCATTCAAGCCTCTGGGGCCAACGTCCTGACTTTC	CAIQASGANVLTF
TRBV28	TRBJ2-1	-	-	TGTGCCAGCAGCCCTAGGTCCCTTGTTTACAATGAGCAGTTCTTC	CASSPRSLVYNEQFF